Sequencing of this T cell receptor beta chain was carried out in a study of cytomegalovirus exposure and HLA in healthy donors. Researchers ran the PCR with 60 Vbeta and 13 Jbeta primers. Measured with immunoSEQ multiplex PCR; TCRdb has only the in-frame clones, and not every one. Its clone listing holds approximately 93,000 clones. The germline V gene has CDR1 DFQATT and CDR2 SNEGSKA (reference sequence). The CDR3 is 11 amino acids. V was clipped by 5 bases and J by 10 bases, with 12 bases between them. The V call is TRBV20-1, the J call TRBJ1-5, with a tentative D call TRBD1 (5 bases). Sequenced: PBMCs. This clonotype was sampled from a woman under 40 in good health and CMV-seronegative. The chain's CDR3 is CSALQGGPQHF. DNA for the CDR3: TGCAGTGCTCTTCAGGGTGGACCCCAGCATTTT.